The source of this T cell receptor beta chain is a study of shared clonotypes between healthy human individuals (dated by TCRdb to 2019 to 2021). Regarding the study in general: Three men and two women, aged 18 to 49 years, made up the cohort. For each donor, CD4 naive and CD4 memory were each given three plates, CD8 naive was given two plates, and CD8 memory was given one plate. The study deeply sequenced blood TCR repertoires of about 5 healthy adults to estimate repertoire size and the extent of clonotype sharing between individuals. To increase sequencing depth and limit assay-specific biases, TCR repertoire library preparation and sequencing were carried out by different laboratories using diverse techniques. Leukapheresis yielded between about 0.9 and 10 billion PBMCs per donor.

A remark on this clone: Its antigen is still unknown. Per-base quality was not reported, and no clone a single base away is much larger than it.

V and J lose 8 bases and 3 bases, and a span of 8 bases separates them. Including cysteine and phenylalanine, the CDR3 has 12 amino acids. CDR3 DNA is the only sequence kept; it has 36 bases, read in frame from the first base. CDR1 and CDR2, looked up from the germline V gene, are SGHAT and FQNNGV. The full study reports these points: Naive subsets generally had larger estimated clonotype richness than memory subsets did. Around 5.4% of naive CD4, 3.5% of naive CD8, around 2.3% of memory CD4, and roughly 0.4% of memory CD8 clonotypes were shared across a few donors. Pairwise subsampling indicated that sequencing depth was expected to affect the degree of clonotype sharing among donors. The genetic and exposure-history diversity represented was limited by the small number of donors. Rarefaction of sorted-subset datasets indicated incomplete sequencing despite the large sequencing depth. Higher generation probabilities were observed for clonotypes shared by all four sorted-subset donors than for non-shared clonotypes. Sampling was limited to blood, and TCR repertoires in tissue likely differ from TCR repertoires in blood.

The donors were healthy, HIV-negative adults who had no recently reported acute infections or vaccinations. Only Caucasian adults living in Nashville, Tennessee, USA were represented among the donors. Magnetic negative selection was used to enrich CD4+ T cells, after which naive cells were positively selected on CD45RA and the negative fraction became the memory subset. Blood was obtained by leukapheresis, after which PBMCs were separated by Ficoll-Histopaque density gradient centrifugation and cryopreserved in liquid nitrogen vapor phase. Analytical flow cytometry was used to check the purity and quantity of each magnetically sorted T cell population. Genomic DNA was isolated from every sorted fraction and measured by UV absorbance on a Nanodrop 2000c. TCR CDR3 regions were amplified from genomic DNA by multiplex PCR using the deep immunoSEQ assay. Extracted genomic DNA from each cell subset was distributed evenly across all wells of several immunoSEQ 96-well plates, and each plate was treated as a replicate. Each replicate PCR for sorted subsets received roughly 0.2 ug genomic DNA, equal to tens of thousands of T cell genomes. Purified libraries were quantified with a Qubit 3.0 fluorometer, sized on a Bioanalyzer 2100, and re-quantified with the KAPA Library Quantification kit. Every immunoSEQ 96-well plate was sequenced on a dedicated single-read 150-cycle Illumina NextSeq 550 flow cell. In the source study's methods: Because the immunoSEQ output included only junctional sequences and no quality scores, the filtering could not be the same as the filtering used for full-length reads. Sequences were annotated with PyIR, a Python wrapper for IgBLAST v1.9, and V/J genes and CDR3 were assigned using IMGT germline references. Reads with weak V/J assignments (E-value above 1e-6), missing CDR3, stop codons, out-of-frame junctions, or ambiguous translated residues were removed. A V3J clonotype was defined by an identical inferred V gene, J gene, and CDR3 amino acid sequence. Percentage overlap between repertoires was calculated by dividing the number of shared unique clonotypes by the size of the smaller repertoire. RTK rarefaction, the Chao1 estimator, and Recon v2.1 estimates of unobserved clonotypes were used to assess repertoire richness. OLGA was used to compute generation probabilities for all TCRbeta clonotypes that the gDNA method yielded from a handful of donors. In TCRdb, the immuneACCESS table is reduced to in-frame sequences with V and J assigned. These tables do not hold every clone; where another copy was compared, an unresolved V gene accounts for under half, and the others remain unexplained. V, J and clone size are those of that table, while D and trimming were read from the DNA. This sample is represented by just over 2,000,000 clones; roughly 94% of them were singletons. More than 0.1% of the sample goes to the ten largest clones.

The receptor's source is a man aged 18 to 29 in good health. Sequencing used naive CD4+ T cells sorted from blood. The sample's cell subset or site label, decoded: CD45RA+ positively selected. The sequence links TRBV11-2 to TRBJ1-3; confidence is insufficient to name the D gene. The nucleotide sequence reads TGTGCCAGCGGGATCATTGGAAACACCATATATTTT. Translated, it reads CASGIIGNTIYF.